This entry lists 21 T cell receptor beta chains sequenced from one sample in a study of T cell repertoires in cytomegalovirus infection. No antigen has been assigned to these receptors. One entry per CDR3 protein results from TCRdb running MiXCR on the reads. The sample includes approximately 280,000 distinct CDR3 sequences, approximately 22% of them seen just once. Sequenced here: cultured PBMCs, sampled from culture after CMV antigen stimulation. Source of these receptors: a human donor in good health (CMV status not recorded). Some clones in this sample may be carry-over from other donors' samples.

The genes are TRBV7-9 and TRBJ2-7, with 7 nucleotides matching TRBD1. This CDR3 comprises 16 residues. Germline trimming cut 2 bases from V and 4 bases from J; bases unmatched to any gene: 11. Germline V CDR1 and CDR2: SEHNR, FQNEAQ (reference sequence). The CDR3 region has the DNA TGTGCCAGCAGCTTACCCCTCTGGGACAGCAGGTACGAGCAGTACTTC. Its translation: CASSLPLWDSRYEQYF.

This chain connects TRBV7-9 to TRBJ2-7; TRBD1 might be the D (7 bases). The length of the CDR3 is 14 residues. Germline CDR1 and CDR2: SEHNR and FQNEAQ (reference sequence). Trimming stripped 4 bases from V and 2 bases from J, with 12 bases between. The CDR3: CASSSQGGAYEQYF. The CDR3 nucleotides are TGTGCCAGCAGCTCTCAGGGGGGCGCCTACGAGCAGTACTTC.

This clonotype showed up many times. The V and J genes are TRBV7-9 and TRBJ2-7, with D possibly matching TRBD2 (5 bases). The CDR3 length is 15 residues. Per the germline V gene, CDR1 is SEHNR and CDR2 is FQNEAQ (reference sequence). V lost 1 base, J lost 0 bases, and 10 bases lay in between. CDR3 nucleotide sequence: TGTGCCAGCAGCTTAGATGGGAGTCCCTCCTACGAGCAGTACTTC. This encodes CASSLDGSPSYEQYF. Full variable domain (rest looked up from reference TRBV7-9 and TRBJ2-7): DTGVSQNPRHKITKRGQNVTFRCDPISEHNRLYWYRQTLGQGPEFLTYFQNEAQLEKSRLLSDRFSAERPKGSFSTLEIQRTEQGDSAMYLCASSLDGSPSYEQYFGPGTRLTVT.

This clonotype appeared a few times. The V call is TRBV11-2, the J call TRBJ1-2; D is uncertain. CDR3 length: 15 amino acids. Germline assignment: CDR1 SGHAT and CDR2 FQNNGV. Between the trimmed V and J ends, which lost 0 bases and 4 bases, there was a span of 12 bases. CDR3 amino acids: CASSLDWAGRYGYTF. Written as DNA, the CDR3 is TGTGCCAGCAGCTTAGATTGGGCAGGCCGCTATGGCTACACCTTC.

This clonotype showed up many times. This chain uses TRBV4-2 with TRBJ2-3; 10 nucleotides line up with TRBD1. The CDR3 has 15 residues. The germline CDR1 and CDR2 sequences are LGHNA and YNFKEQ. V lost 2 bases, J lost 5 bases, and 4 bases stayed unmatched. The CDR3 region is CASSQRQGALDTQYF. CDR3 nucleotide sequence: TGTGCCAGCAGCCAACGACAGGGGGCATTAGATACGCAGTATTTT.

In this sample, this clonotype turned up once. The CDR3, as DNA: TGTGCCAGCAGTTTACGGAGGGGTGAGCAGTTCTTC. This gives the protein CASSLRRGEQFF. The chain is built from TRBV28 and TRBJ2-1, with D possibly matching TRBD2 (6 bases). The germline V gene has CDR1 MDHEN and CDR2 SYDVKM. The ends were cut back, 2 bases at V and 9 bases at J, with 8 bases in the middle. The CDR3 contains 12 residues.

This clonotype was seen a few times. The chain joins TRBV15 to TRBJ1-6; 8 bases align to TRBD1. CDR3 length equals 14 residues. Germline values: CDR1 LNHNV, CDR2 YYDKDF (reference sequence). Unmatched junction bases numbered 5, after V lost 8 bases and J lost 5 bases. Here the CDR3 reads CATRRQGNNSPLHF. For the CDR3, the DNA is TGTGCCACCCGCCGACAGGGGAATAATTCACCCCTCCACTTT.

V usage is TRBV6-2 or TRBV6-3 and J usage is TRBJ1-5; D unclear. This CDR3 region has 15 residues. From germline, CDR1 is MNHEY and CDR2 SVGEGT. The V gene lost 5 bases and the J gene lost 1 base, with 12 bases spanning the gap. The CDR3 reads CASSKFVGSNQPQHF. DNA for the CDR3: TGTGCCAGCAGTAAATTCGTGGGAAGCAATCAGCCCCAGCATTTT.

This clonotype turned up a few times. The chain is built from TRBV7-2 and TRBJ2-5; D is ambiguous. The V end lost 5 bases, the J end lost 0 bases, and 13 bases lay between the germline ends. From germline, CDR1 is SGHTA and CDR2 FQGNSA. This CDR3 has 15 amino acids. Here the CDR3 reads CASSIRTANQETQYF. DNA for the CDR3: TGTGCCAGCAGCATTCGGACGGCCAACCAAGAGACCCAGTACTTC.

This clonotype was recorded a few times. The rearrangement joins TRBV4-1 to TRBJ1-4; D gene uncertain. Between the trimmed V and J ends, which lost 2 bases and 5 bases, there was a span of 12 bases. From germline, CDR1 is MGHRA and CDR2 YSYEKL. This CDR3 region has 15 residues. CDR3 loop: CASSQFGFSNEKLFF. The CDR3 DNA reads as TGCGCCAGCAGCCAATTCGGATTTTCAAATGAAAAACTGTTTTTT.

The V call is TRBV11-3, the J call TRBJ2-3, with D tentatively TRBD2 (6 bases). The CDR3 length is 16 residues. Germline lookup yields CDR1 SGHNT and CDR2 YENEEA. Trimming removed 5 bases from V and 2 bases from J, with 17 bases in between. CDR3: CASSAGWGDPTDTQYF. As DNA, the CDR3 is TGTGCCAGCAGCGCCGGGTGGGGGGATCCCACAGATACGCAGTATTTT. The full variable domain, its missing parts supplied by reference TRBV11-3 and TRBJ2-3, is EAGVVQSPRYKIIEKKQPVAFWCNPISGHNTLYWYLQNLGQGPELLIRYENEEAVDDSQLPKDRFSAERLKGVDSTLKIQPAELGDSAVYLCASSAGWGDPTDTQYFGPGTRLTVL.

Only a few counts were recorded for this clonotype. The chain has TRBV6-5 and TRBJ1-2; possible D gene TRBD1, 6 bases. CDR1 MNHEY and CDR2 SVGAGI come from the germline V gene. The CDR3 contains 14 residues. V was pared by 7 bases and J by 4 bases, with 16 bases between. The CDR3 coding sequence is TGTGCCAGCATGAACCTCGGGACATCCTATGGCTACACCTTC. Translation gives CASMNLGTSYGYTF.

The CDR3: CATSRQWAANTGELFF. The CDR3 region has the DNA TGTGCCACCAGCAGACAGTGGGCAGCGAACACCGGGGAGCTGTTTTTT. This chain uses TRBV15 with TRBJ2-2; the D is unclear. The CDR3 covers 16 residues. Germline V CDR1 and CDR2: LNHNV, YYDKDF (reference sequence). V was cut by 2 bases and J by 0 bases, with 10 bases left in between.

V usage is TRBV4-3 and J usage is TRBJ1-1, with 7 bases fitting TRBD1. J was trimmed by 8 bases and V by 6 bases; bases with no gene match: 6. Germline V CDR1 and CDR2: LGHNA, YSLEER. The CDR3 runs to 12 residues. The CDR3 reads CASSQTGVEAFF. Here the CDR3 DNA reads TGCGCCAGCAGTCAAACAGGGGTAGAAGCTTTCTTT.

The chain's CDR3 is CSARAVSYEQYF. The CDR3 nucleotides read TGCAGTGCTAGGGCCGTCTCCTACGAGCAGTACTTC. The chain joins TRBV20-1 to TRBJ2-7; D is ambiguous. The V end lost 3 bases, the J end lost 0 bases, and 6 bases lay between the germline ends. Germline assignment: CDR1 DFQATT and CDR2 SNEGSKA (reference sequence). The CDR3 runs 12 residues.

The rearrangement joins TRBV11-2 to TRBJ2-3; 9 bases match TRBD1. With V trimmed by 5 bases and J by 4 bases, 7 bases remained unmatched. Germline V gene lookup returns CDR1 SGHAT and CDR2 FQNNGV. This CDR3 comprises 15 residues. The chain's CDR3 is CASSPGDRAADTQYF. As DNA, the CDR3 is TGTGCCAGCAGCCCGGGGGACAGGGCCGCAGATACGCAGTATTTT.

Details on this clonotype: One end of the junction does not line up with germline, which may come from a read error. The J gene is TRBJ1-3, the V gene TRBV12-3 or TRBV12-4; weak D call: TRBD1 (6 bases). The length of the CDR3 is 15 residues. The CDR3 region is CASSFPDSSGNTIHF. The CDR3 DNA is TGTGCCAGCAGTTTTCCGGACAGCTCTGGAAACACCATACATTTT.

This CDR3 is CASSFFPRGRGEQYF. The DNA of the CDR3 is TGTGCCAGCAGCTTCTTCCCCCGGGGCAGAGGCGAGCAGTACTTC. This chain joins TRBV5-4 and TRBJ2-7; D may be TRBD1 or TRBD2 (5 bases each). V lost 2 bases to trimming and J lost 6 bases, with 18 bases between them. The CDR3 is 15 residues long. The germline V gene has CDR1 SGHNT and CDR2 YYREEE (reference sequence).

This clonotype was seen many times. The chain carries TRBV7-2 and TRBJ2-3, with D uncertain. The germline V gene has CDR1 SGHTA and CDR2 FQGNSA. The length of the CDR3 is 16 residues. Trimming left V 3 bases short and J 2 bases short, with 15 bases between. The CDR3: CASSFRTERLTDTQYF. CDR3 DNA: TGTGCCAGCAGCTTCCGGACGGAGCGTCTCACAGATACGCAGTATTTT.

This sequence joins TRBV5-4 and TRBJ2-3; 7 positions agree with TRBD1. This CDR3 region has 20 residues. The germline gives CDR1 SGHNT, CDR2 YYREEE (reference sequence). J was trimmed by 0 bases and V by 0 bases; bases with no gene match: 16. The CDR3 nucleotides read TGTGCCAGCAGCTTGGGAAGAGTAGTACACCGGGACAGAAGCACAGATACGCAGTATTTT. Protein: CASSLGRVVHRDRSTDTQYF.

This clonotype came up a few times. This chain uses TRBV3-1 with TRBJ2-1; D is unresolved. The CDR3 spans 13 residues. CDR1 is LGHDT, CDR2 YNNKEL, per germline (reference sequence). V shed 0 bases and J shed 8 bases, with 8 bases lying between them. In DNA, the CDR3 is TGTGCCAGCAGCCAAGATAGGCGTTATGAGCAGTTCTTC. This gives the protein CASSQDRRYEQFF.